This TCR beta chain appears in the sequencing data of a study of cytomegalovirus exposure and HLA in healthy donors. Turning to this clone: Its target is not known.

The PCR employed 60 Vbeta primers together with 13 Jbeta primers. Produced via immunoSEQ multiplex PCR; TCRdb's table is partial and in-frame only. The sample consists of about 70,000 clones, 70% to 85% of them appearing once. General study points: Most TCR sequences showed up rarely, but some public TCRs showed up in many donors.

Trimming pared 2 bases from V and 6 bases from J, leaving 16 bases between. Per the germline V gene, CDR1 is MNHNS and CDR2 is SASEGT. The CDR3 is made up of 15 amino acids. The chain joins TRBV6-1 to TRBJ1-1, with D possibly matching TRBD1 (6 bases). Sequenced sample: PBMCs. This clonotype was obtained from a human donor in good health. The CDR3: CASSEMGAVKSEAFF. The CDR3 DNA is TGTGCCAGCAGTGAAATGGGGGCTGTTAAATCTGAAGCTTTCTTT.